This T cell receptor (beta chain) is from a study of beta chain features in type 1 diabetes. The germline V gene encodes CDR1 MNHNS and CDR2 SASEGT. The CDR3 totals 12 residues. V was clipped by 6 bases and J by 6 bases, with 11 bases between them. Sequencing targeted expressed TCRB transcripts, as all isolated RNA had been reverse transcribed. Sequencing was performed with immunoSEQ multiplex PCR; in TCRdb, only in-frame clones are kept and a portion is missing. The sample has approximately 200,000 clones; 9.6% are singletons. The chain joins TRBV6-1 to TRBJ2-5; no definite D call. This clonotype originated in a woman between 18 and 29 years old in good health. The sample consisted of naive CD4+ T cells from blood. CDR3 in DNA: TGTGCCAGCAGCCCAAGCGTGAAGACCCAGTACTTC. Protein product: CASSPSVKTQYF.